This T cell receptor beta chain was obtained from a study of blood T cell repertoires in COVID-19. Clones were read by immunoSEQ multiplex PCR, and TCRdb kept only the in-frame ones, dropping some. Of tens of thousands of clones listed, 70% to 90% were seen once; the top ten hold 4.8%. Trimming removed 3 bases at V and 9 bases at J, with 12 bases between. The CDR3 totals 13 residues. Per the germline V gene, CDR1 is SGHAT and CDR2 is FQNNGV. The specimen was peripheral blood. This TCR was recovered from a woman older than 75 with active COVID-19. This chain links TRBV11-2 with TRBJ2-1; TRBD1 is a possible D gene (6 bases). The CDR3 region is CASSFLPDSEQFF. CDR3 coding DNA: TGTGCCAGCAGCTTTCTCCCGGACAGTGAGCAGTTCTTC.